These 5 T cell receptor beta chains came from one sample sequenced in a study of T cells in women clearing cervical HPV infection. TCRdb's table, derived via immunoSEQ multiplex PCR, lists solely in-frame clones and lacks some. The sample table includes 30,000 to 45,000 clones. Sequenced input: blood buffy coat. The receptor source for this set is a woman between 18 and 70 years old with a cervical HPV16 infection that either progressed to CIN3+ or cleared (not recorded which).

The sequenced part of the CDR3 DNA is TGTGCCAGCAACAGGGAAGAGACC. As protein: CASNREET. The full CDR3 is CASNREETQYF. V gene TRBV2 combines with J gene TRBJ2-5; D possibly corresponds to TRBD1 (6 bases). The CDR3 goes on 3 residues after the read ends, and that part is filled in from the germline J gene. The CDR3 extends over 11 amino acids. The germline CDR1 and CDR2 sequences are SNHLY and FYNNEI. Deletions cut 7 bases from V and 3 bases from J, with 6 bases between.

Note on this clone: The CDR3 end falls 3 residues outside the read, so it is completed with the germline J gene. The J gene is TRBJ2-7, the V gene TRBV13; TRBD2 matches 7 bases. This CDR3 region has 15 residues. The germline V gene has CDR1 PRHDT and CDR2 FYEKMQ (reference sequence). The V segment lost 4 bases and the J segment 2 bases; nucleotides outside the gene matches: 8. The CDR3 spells CASSSRTREAYEQYF. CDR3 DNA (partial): TGTGCCAGCAGCTCCCGGACTAGGGAGGCCTACGAG.

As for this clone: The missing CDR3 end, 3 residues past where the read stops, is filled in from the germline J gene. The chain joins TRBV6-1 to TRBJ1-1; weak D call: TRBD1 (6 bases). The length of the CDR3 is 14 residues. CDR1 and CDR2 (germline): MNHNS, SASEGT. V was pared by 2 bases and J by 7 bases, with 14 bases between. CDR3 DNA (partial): TGTGCCAGCAGTGAAAACAGGGAGTTGGATGAA. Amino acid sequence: CASSENRELDE. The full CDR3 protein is CASSENRELDEAFF.

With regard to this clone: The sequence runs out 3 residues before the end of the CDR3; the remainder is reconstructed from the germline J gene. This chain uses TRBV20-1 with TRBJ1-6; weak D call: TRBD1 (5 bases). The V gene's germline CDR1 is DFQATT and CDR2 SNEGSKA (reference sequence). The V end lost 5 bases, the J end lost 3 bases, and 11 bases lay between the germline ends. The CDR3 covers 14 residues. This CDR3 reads CSARRESYNSPLHF. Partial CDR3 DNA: TGCAGTGCTCGCAGGGAAAGCTATAATTCACCC.

CDR3 sequence: CSALGANTGELFF. The covered CDR3 bases are TGCAGTGCTCTAGGGGCGAACACCGGGGAG. The chain employs TRBV20-1 and TRBJ2-2; D possibly corresponds to TRBD1 (5 bases). The CDR3 goes on 3 residues after the read ends, and that part is filled in from the germline J gene. V lost 5 bases and J 0 bases, leaving 7 bases between the germline ends. Per germline, CDR1 DFQATT and CDR2 SNEGSKA (reference sequence). This CDR3 comprises 13 residues.